This T cell receptor (beta chain) was documented in a study of T cell repertoires in cytomegalovirus infection. MiXCR, applied by TCRdb to the reads, yields one record per CDR3 protein. The sample lists fewer than 85,000 distinct CDR3 sequences; 3% to 4.5% were seen once. This clonotype was counted many times. Germline V gives CDR1 SGHTA, CDR2 FQGNSA. The CDR3 loop spans 14 amino acids. V was cut by 5 bases and J by 6 bases, with 16 bases left in between. This TCR came from a human donor in good health (CMV status not recorded). Some clones in this sample may be carry-over from other donors' samples. The specimen was PBMCs. The chain is built from TRBV7-2 and TRBJ1-1; D may be TRBD1 (6 bases). This chain's CDR3 is CASSPQQGYSEAFF. CDR3 nucleotide sequence: TGTGCCAGCAGCCCCCAACAGGGATATTCTGAAGCTTTCTTT.